The present T cell receptor (beta chain) was sequenced within a study of blood T cells in healthy people across ages. General observations from the study: Comparison with aged donors showed that long-lived donors had more naive CD4+ cells and higher diversity. Samples with more naive T cells showed higher observed beta diversity.

As for this clonotype: The antigen is undetermined.

Alongside a J-beta primer mix, a sample-barcoded 5' primer served in a second PCR lasting roughly 7 to 11 cycles. Tagging of each cDNA molecule was performed by a template-switch adaptor with 12 random nucleotides. Each CDR3 protein is one row after TCRdb ran MiXCR on the 5' RACE reads. The repertoire includes some 1,800,000 distinct CDR3 sequences, approximately 39% of them detected once, and under 30% sits in the top ten. CDR1 is SGHVS, CDR2 FQNEAQ, per germline. The CDR3 loop spans 15 amino acids. V was pared by 0 bases and J by 6 bases, with 12 bases between. The rearrangement links TRBV7-8 to TRBJ2-1; D gene uncertain. Sequenced material: blood. The clonotype originates from a human donor in good health. CDR3 region: CASSLANYRFNEQFF. The CDR3 DNA sequence: TGTGCCAGCAGCTTAGCGAATTATAGGTTCAATGAGCAGTTCTTC.